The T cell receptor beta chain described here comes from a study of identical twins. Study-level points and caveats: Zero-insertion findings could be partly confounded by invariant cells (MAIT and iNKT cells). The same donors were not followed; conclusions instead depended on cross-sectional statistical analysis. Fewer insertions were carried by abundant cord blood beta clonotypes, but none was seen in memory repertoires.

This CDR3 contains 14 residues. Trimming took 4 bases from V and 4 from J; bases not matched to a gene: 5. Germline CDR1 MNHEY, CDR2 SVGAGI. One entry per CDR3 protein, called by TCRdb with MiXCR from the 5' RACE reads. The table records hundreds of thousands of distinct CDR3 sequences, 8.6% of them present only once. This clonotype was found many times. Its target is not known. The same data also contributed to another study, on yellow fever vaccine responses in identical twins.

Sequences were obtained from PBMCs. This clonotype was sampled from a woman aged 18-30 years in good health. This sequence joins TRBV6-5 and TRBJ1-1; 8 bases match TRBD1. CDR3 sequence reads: CASSLFTGGTEAFF. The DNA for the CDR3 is TGTGCCAGCAGTTTATTTACAGGGGGCACTGAAGCTTTCTTT.